This T cell receptor (beta chain) was obtained from a study of blood T cell repertoires in COVID-19. Study-wide background: PBMCs, B-cell-depleted T cells, or T cells were the source of the cDNA or gDNA that made up the material.

Some clones are missing from TCRdb's copy, which holds only in-frame ones; the method was immunoSEQ multiplex PCR. The sample includes more than 95,000 clones, around three quarters of them seen just once. The CDR3 sequence is 14 residues long. Germline V lookup: CDR1 SGDLS, CDR2 YYNGEE. V dropped 4 bases and J dropped 5 bases, with 15 bases sitting between them. This clonotype was obtained from a man aged 35-49 years with active or convalescent COVID-19. V and J are TRBV9 and TRBJ1-1; D gene uncertain. Sequenced: peripheral blood. CDR3 amino acids: CASSPQLGRTEAFF. The CDR3 DNA is TGTGCCAGCAGCCCTCAGCTTGGGAGGACTGAAGCTTTCTTT.